Below are 21 T cell receptor beta chains sequenced from a single sample in a study of blood T cell repertoires in COVID-19. Sequencing used immunoSEQ multiplex PCR; TCRdb keeps in-frame clones, though not all of them. The table lists approximately 110,000 clones, 70% to 90% of them singletons, with 15% to 20% in the top ten. The specimen was peripheral blood. All receptors derive from a woman in her fifties or sixties with acute or convalescent COVID-19.

The J gene is TRBJ2-1, the V gene TRBV28, with 13 bases matching TRBD2. Trimming removed 5 bases from V and 4 bases from J; junction bases left unmatched: 11. The CDR3 is 18 residues long. Looked up from germline, CDR1 is MDHEN and CDR2 is SYDVKM. The CDR3 loop is CASSPDRTSGSLYNEQFF. The CDR3 DNA follows: TGTGCCAGCAGTCCCGACCGGACTAGCGGGAGCTTATACAATGAGCAGTTCTTC.

The rearrangement uses TRBV3-1 (or the pseudogene TRBV3-2) and TRBJ1-1; TRBD1 agrees at 7 bases. The CDR3 is 16 amino acids. J gave up 0 bases and V 1 base, and 5 bases lay outside the gene matches. Looked up from germline, CDR1 is LGHDT and CDR2 is YNNKEL (reference sequence). CDR3 DNA sequence: TGTGCCAGCAGCCAAGGGGACAGTATCATGAACACTGAAGCTTTCTTT. It encodes CASSQGDSIMNTEAFF.

The chain couples TRBV19 to TRBJ2-7, with TRBD2 matching over 7 bases. J gave up 6 bases and V 0 bases, and 8 bases lay outside the gene matches. Germline assignment: CDR1 LNHDA and CDR2 SQIVND (reference sequence). The CDR3 runs 15 residues. CDR3 nucleotide sequence: TGTGCCAGTAGTATAGACCCGGCGGGCGGGGGCGAGCAGTACTTC. The encoded protein is CASSIDPAGGGEQYF.

This rearrangement joins TRBV21-1 to TRBJ2-3; TRBD2, the table's D call, was not compared with the DNA. TRBV21-1 is reported as a pseudogene. This CDR3 contains 10 residues. The CDR3 sequence is CALRLSCGYF. CDR3 nucleotides: TGTGCCCTGCGACTTTCCTGCGGGTATTTT.

This clone was recorded once. The chain employs TRBV19 and TRBJ2-2; D perhaps matches TRBD2 (6 bases). V shed 6 bases and J shed 5 bases, with 16 bases lying between them. Germline V gives CDR1 LNHDA, CDR2 SQIVND (reference sequence). This CDR3 region has 15 residues. The CDR3 DNA follows: TGTGCCAGTAGACGAGGCGGGACTCAAACCGGGGAGCTGTTTTTT. It translates to CASRRGGTQTGELFF.

This chain connects TRBV30 to TRBJ1-3, with a possible D match to TRBD1 (5 bases). The V and J ends lost 3 bases and 7 bases respectively, with 10 bases between them. CDR3 length: 12 amino acids. Germline CDR1 is GTSNPN and CDR2 is SVGIG (reference sequence). CDR3: CAWSPDSNTIYF. The CDR3 nucleotides are TGTGCCTGGAGCCCTGACAGCAACACCATATATTTT.

This sequence joins TRBV11-3 and TRBJ2-1, with a possible D match to TRBD2 (5 bases). Germline CDR1 is SGHNT and CDR2 is YENEEA. V lost 3 bases, J lost 7 bases, and 13 bases lay in between. The CDR3 is 14 amino acids. CDR3 loop: CASSFLAEGNEQFF. For the CDR3, the DNA is TGTGCCAGCAGCTTTTTGGCCGAGGGTAATGAGCAGTTCTTC.

V and J are TRBV7-2 and TRBJ1-1, with D possibly TRBD1 on 6 matching bases. The CDR3 has 12 amino acids. V was shortened by 5 bases and J by 5 bases, with 9 bases between the two germline ends. The V gene's germline CDR1 is SGHTA and CDR2 FQGNSA. CDR3 residues: CASSQTGTEAFF. The CDR3 DNA follows: TGTGCCAGCAGCCAAACAGGGACTGAAGCTTTCTTT.

The rearrangement joins TRBV21-1 to TRBJ2-2; whether TRBD2, the table's D call, matches the DNA was not checked. TRBV21-1 is labeled a pseudogene. The CDR3 is 14 residues long. CDR3 DNA: TGTGCCACGGGGGGGCTCCAGAACACCGGGGAGCTGTTTTTT. This gives the protein CATGGLQNTGELFF.

This sequence joins TRBV9 and TRBJ1-4; no firm D call. V dropped 0 bases and J dropped 6 bases, with 9 bases sitting between them. The CDR3 covers 14 residues. The germline CDR1 and CDR2 sequences are SGDLS and YYNGEE. In DNA form, the CDR3 reads TGTGCCAGCAGCGTAGGGCATCTTGATGAAAAACTGTTTTTT. As protein: CASSVGHLDEKLFF. Together with reference TRBV9 and TRBJ1-4, the CDR3 gives the full variable domain: DSGVTQTPKHLITATGQRVTLRCSPRSGDLSVYWYQQSLDQGLQFLIQYYNGEERAKGNILERFSAQQFPDLHSELNLSSLELGDSALYFCASSVGHLDEKLFFGSGTQLSVL.

This clone was detected once. The chain is built from TRBV7-2 and TRBJ2-2; TRBD2 might be the D (6 bases). This CDR3 comprises 16 residues. Trimming took 6 bases from V and 1 from J, leaving 15 bases between them. Per germline, CDR1 SGHTA and CDR2 FQGNSA. DNA of the CDR3: TGTGCCAGCAGGGTTAGCGGCGCCTTGAACACCGGGGAGCTGTTTTTT. This encodes CASRVSGALNTGELFF.

The V and J genes are TRBV11-2 and TRBJ2-7; TRBD2 aligns across 7 bases. The CDR3 is made up of 16 amino acids. V lost 5 bases, J lost 6 bases, and 16 bases stayed unmatched. Germline loops: CDR1 SGHAT, CDR2 FQNNGV. The CDR3 reads CASSLGRAGRVGEQYF. CDR3 DNA: TGTGCCAGCAGCCTAGGTAGGGCAGGGAGGGTAGGCGAGCAGTACTTC.

The V gene is TRBV12-3 or TRBV12-4, the J gene TRBJ1-1; D might be TRBD1 (5 bases). The CDR3 is 12 amino acids. V was pared by 1 base and J by 10 bases, with 10 bases between. In DNA, the CDR3 is TGTGCCAGCAGTTTAGATAGGGGCTCAGCTTTCTTT. Residues: CASSLDRGSAFF.

This rearrangement joins TRBV5-1 to TRBJ2-1, with 8 positions matching TRBD1. The junction had 7 bases not matched to a gene; V was cut back by 1 base and J by 7 bases. The CDR3 spans 15 residues. CDR1 is SGHRS, CDR2 YFSETQ, per germline. The CDR3 sequence is CASSLSQGALNEQFF. CDR3 DNA sequence: TGCGCCAGCAGCTTGTCGCAGGGGGCGCTGAATGAGCAGTTCTTC. The variable domain in full, with the rest retrieved from reference TRBV5-1 and TRBJ2-1, is KAGVTQTPRYLIKTRGQQVTLSCSPISGHRSVSWYQQTPGQGLQFLFEYFSETQRNKGNFPGRFSGRQFSNSRSEMNVSTLELGDSALYLCASSLSQGALNEQFFGPGTRLTVL.

The rearrangement links TRBV7-8 to TRBJ2-7; tentative D call: TRBD2 (6 bases). CDR3 size: 15 residues. Trimming cost V 5 bases and J 4 bases, with 18 bases left between them. CDR1 is SGHVS and CDR2 is FQNEAQ in the germline V gene. The CDR3 is CASSQSWGGGYEQYF. The DNA of the CDR3 is TGTGCCAGCAGCCAGAGCTGGGGTGGGGGGTACGAGCAGTACTTC.

The CDR3 DNA is TGTGCCAGCTCACAATTCGAAGGGGTGTCTAATGAAAAACTGTTTTTT. Translating it yields CASSQFEGVSNEKLFF. The genes are TRBV18 and TRBJ1-4; D might be TRBD1 (5 bases). Germline V gene sequence: CDR1 KGHSH, CDR2 LQKENI. CDR3 length equals 16 residues. Trimming left V 4 bases short and J 3 bases short, with 15 bases between.

This sequence joins TRBV9 and TRBJ2-1; a possible D gene is TRBD1 (6 bases). This CDR3 comprises 15 residues. Germline V CDR1 and CDR2: SGDLS, YYNGEE. Trimming shortened V by 4 bases and J by 1 base, and 12 bases separated the two germline ends. Here the CDR3 reads CASSPQGGSYNEQFF. Here the CDR3 DNA reads TGTGCCAGCAGCCCACAGGGTGGGTCCTACAATGAGCAGTTCTTC. The full variable domain, its missing parts supplied by reference TRBV9 and TRBJ2-1, is DSGVTQTPKHLITATGQRVTLRCSPRSGDLSVYWYQQSLDQGLQFLIQYYNGEERAKGNILERFSAQQFPDLHSELNLSSLELGDSALYFCASSPQGGSYNEQFFGPGTRLTVL.

This clone was detected only a few times. This rearrangement joins TRBV30 to TRBJ1-1; no clear D. The V gene lost 2 bases and the J gene lost 4 bases, with 5 bases spanning the gap. This CDR3 is built from 11 residues. The germline V gene encodes CDR1 GTSNPN and CDR2 SVGIG (reference sequence). CDR3 residues: CAWSRSTEAFF. CDR3 DNA: TGTGCCTGGAGTAGGAGCACTGAAGCTTTCTTT.

V and J are TRBV28 and TRBJ2-7; TRBD1 is a possible D gene (6 bases). The CDR3 extends over 19 amino acids. Per the germline V gene, CDR1 is MDHEN and CDR2 is SYDVKM. Trimming left V 3 bases short and J 2 bases short, with 26 bases between. CDR3 coding DNA: TGTGCCAGCAGTTTTTCTTTATCTTTGGTTCGACAGGCCACCTACGAGCAGTACTTC. It specifies CASSFSLSLVRQATYEQYF.

CDR3 residues: CASSFPNSGQVLHF. The CDR3 region has the DNA TGTGCCAGCAGCTTCCCTAATTCGGGACAGGTGCTCCACTTT. The chain combines TRBV5-6 with TRBJ1-6, with 8 bases matching TRBD1. Per germline, CDR1 SGHDT and CDR2 YYEEEE. Trimming at V came to 2 bases and at J to 16 bases, leaving 11 bases not matched to a gene. CDR3 length: 14 amino acids.

This chain connects TRBV7-9 to TRBJ2-2; 7 bases line up with TRBD1. This CDR3 is 15 amino acids long. From germline, CDR1 is SEHNR and CDR2 FQNEAQ (reference sequence). After removal of 5 bases from V and 1 base from J, the junction contained 4 bases not matched to a gene. In DNA form, the CDR3 reads TGTGCCAGCAGCCCCTGGACAGGGAACACCGGGGAGCTGTTTTTT. It specifies CASSPWTGNTGELFF.